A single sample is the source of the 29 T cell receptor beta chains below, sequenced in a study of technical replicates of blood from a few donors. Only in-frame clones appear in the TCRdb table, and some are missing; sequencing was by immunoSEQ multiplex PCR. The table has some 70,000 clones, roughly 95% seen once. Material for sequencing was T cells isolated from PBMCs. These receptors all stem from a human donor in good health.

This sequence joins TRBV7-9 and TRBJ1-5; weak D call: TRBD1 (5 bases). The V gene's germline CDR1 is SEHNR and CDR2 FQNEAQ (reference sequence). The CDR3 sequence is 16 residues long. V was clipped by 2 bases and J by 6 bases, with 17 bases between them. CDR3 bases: TGTGCCAGCAGCTTAAATGGCCAGGGCGAGCGTCAGCCCCAGCATTTT. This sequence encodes CASSLNGQGERQPQHF.

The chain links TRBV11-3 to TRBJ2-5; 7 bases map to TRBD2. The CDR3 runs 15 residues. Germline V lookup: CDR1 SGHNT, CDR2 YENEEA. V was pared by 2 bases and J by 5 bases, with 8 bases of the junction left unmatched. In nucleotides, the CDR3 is TGTGCCAGCAGCTTAATTGTGGGGAGGGCGGAGACCCAGTACTTC. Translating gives CASSLIVGRAETQYF.

Written as DNA, the CDR3 is TGTGCCAGCAGCCAAGTATGGACAGAAAATGAAAAACTGTTTTTT. Translating it yields CASSQVWTENEKLFF. J is TRBJ1-4 and V is TRBV4-2; TRBD1 might be the D (6 bases). V lost 1 base, J lost 5 bases, and 11 bases lay in between. In germline, CDR1 is LGHNA, CDR2 YNFKEQ. This CDR3 contains 15 residues.

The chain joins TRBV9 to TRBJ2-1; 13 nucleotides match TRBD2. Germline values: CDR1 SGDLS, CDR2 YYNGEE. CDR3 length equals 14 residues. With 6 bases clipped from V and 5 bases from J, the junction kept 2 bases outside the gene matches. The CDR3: CASTGTSGDNEQFF. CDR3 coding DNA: TGTGCCAGCACCGGGACTAGCGGGGACAATGAGCAGTTCTTC.

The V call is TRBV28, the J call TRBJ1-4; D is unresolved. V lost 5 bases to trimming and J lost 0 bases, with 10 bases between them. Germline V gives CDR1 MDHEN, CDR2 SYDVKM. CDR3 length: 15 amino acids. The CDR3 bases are TGTGCCAGCAGTCTGGCAACCGCAACTAATGAAAAACTGTTTTTT. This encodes CASSLATATNEKLFF.

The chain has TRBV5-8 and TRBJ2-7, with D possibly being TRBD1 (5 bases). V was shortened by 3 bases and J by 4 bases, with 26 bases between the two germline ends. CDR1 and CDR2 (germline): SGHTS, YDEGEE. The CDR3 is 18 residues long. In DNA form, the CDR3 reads TGTGCCAGCAGCTGGGGCAATTTGAAGGGAAATATAGTATACGAGCAGTACTTC. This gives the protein CASSWGNLKGNIVYEQYF.

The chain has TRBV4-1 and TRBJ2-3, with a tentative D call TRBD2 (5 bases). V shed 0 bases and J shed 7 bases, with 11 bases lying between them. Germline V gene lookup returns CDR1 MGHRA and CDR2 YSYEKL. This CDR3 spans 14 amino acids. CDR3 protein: CASSQEGGSYTQYF. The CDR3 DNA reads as TGCGCCAGCAGCCAAGAAGGTGGGAGTTATACGCAGTATTTT.

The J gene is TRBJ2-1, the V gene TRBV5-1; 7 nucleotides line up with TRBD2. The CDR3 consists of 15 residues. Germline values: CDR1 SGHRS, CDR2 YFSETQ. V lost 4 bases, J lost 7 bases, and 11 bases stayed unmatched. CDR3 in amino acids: CASSAGRGGGNEQFF. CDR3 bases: TGCGCCAGCAGCGCTGGGAGGGGAGGCGGGAATGAGCAGTTCTTC.

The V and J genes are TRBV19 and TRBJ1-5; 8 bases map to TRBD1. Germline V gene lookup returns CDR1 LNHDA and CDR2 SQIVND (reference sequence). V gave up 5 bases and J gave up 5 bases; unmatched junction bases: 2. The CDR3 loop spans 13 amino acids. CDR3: CASSGTGDQPQHF. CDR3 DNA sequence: TGTGCCAGTAGTGGGACAGGTGATCAGCCCCAGCATTTT.

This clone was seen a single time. CDR3 protein: CASSQYNQPQHF. The CDR3 nucleotides read TGCGCCAGCAGCCAATACAATCAGCCCCAGCATTTT. V and J are TRBV4-1 and TRBJ1-5; D call uncertain. V gave up 2 bases and J gave up 3 bases, with 2 bases separating them. This CDR3 contains 12 residues. Germline V gene data show CDR1 as MGHRA and CDR2 as YSYEKL.

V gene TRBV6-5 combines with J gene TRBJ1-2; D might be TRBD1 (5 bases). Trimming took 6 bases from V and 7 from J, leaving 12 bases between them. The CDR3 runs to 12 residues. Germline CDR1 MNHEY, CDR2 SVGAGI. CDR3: CASRRSGGGYTF. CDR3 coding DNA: TGTGCCAGCAGGCGAAGCGGGGGTGGCTACACCTTC.

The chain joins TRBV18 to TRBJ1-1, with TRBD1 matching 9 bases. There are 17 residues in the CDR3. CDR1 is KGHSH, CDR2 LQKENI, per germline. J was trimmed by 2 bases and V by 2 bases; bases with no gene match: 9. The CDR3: CASSPWVGQGYNTEAFF. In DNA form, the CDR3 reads TGTGCCAGCTCACCATGGGTCGGACAGGGGTATAACACTGAAGCTTTCTTT. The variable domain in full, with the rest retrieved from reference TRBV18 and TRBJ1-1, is NAGVMQNPRHLVRRRGQEARLRCSPMKGHSHVYWYRQLPEEGLKFMVYLQKENIIDESGMPKERFSAEFPKEGPSILRIQQVVRGDSAAYFCASSPWVGQGYNTEAFFGQGTRLTVV.

CDR3 DNA sequence: TGTGCCAGCAGCTTACGGCCAGGGGGCGATCTGGGCACTGAAGCTTTCTTT. It translates to CASSLRPGGDLGTEAFF. The chain recombines TRBV7-9 with TRBJ1-1; 8 nucleotides match TRBD1. The V and J ends lost 2 bases and 4 bases, in that order; junction bases with no gene match: 12. The CDR3 is made up of 17 amino acids. Germline CDR1 and CDR2: SEHNR and FQNEAQ (reference sequence).

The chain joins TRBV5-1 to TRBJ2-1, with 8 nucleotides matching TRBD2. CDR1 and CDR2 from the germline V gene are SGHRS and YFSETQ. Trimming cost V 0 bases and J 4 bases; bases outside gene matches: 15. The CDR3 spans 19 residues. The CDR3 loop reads CASSLGWIGKLAEYNEQFF. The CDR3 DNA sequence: TGCGCCAGCAGCTTGGGATGGATTGGGAAACTAGCGGAGTACAATGAGCAGTTCTTC. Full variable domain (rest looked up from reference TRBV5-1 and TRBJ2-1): KAGVTQTPRYLIKTRGQQVTLSCSPISGHRSVSWYQQTPGQGLQFLFEYFSETQRNKGNFPGRFSGRQFSNSRSEMNVSTLELGDSALYLCASSLGWIGKLAEYNEQFFGPGTRLTVL.

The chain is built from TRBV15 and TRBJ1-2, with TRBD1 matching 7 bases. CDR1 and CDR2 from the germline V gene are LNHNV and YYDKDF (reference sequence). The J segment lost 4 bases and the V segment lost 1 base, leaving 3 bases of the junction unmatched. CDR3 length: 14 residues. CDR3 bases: TGTGCCACCAGCAGAGGGGGGGACAGCTATGGCTACACCTTC. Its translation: CATSRGGDSYGYTF.

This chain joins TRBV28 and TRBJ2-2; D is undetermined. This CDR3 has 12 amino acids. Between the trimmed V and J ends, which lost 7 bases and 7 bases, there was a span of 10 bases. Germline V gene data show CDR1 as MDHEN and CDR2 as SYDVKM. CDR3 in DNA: TGTGCCAGCATCCCCGGAGACGGGGAGCTGTTTTTT. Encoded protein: CASIPGDGELFF.

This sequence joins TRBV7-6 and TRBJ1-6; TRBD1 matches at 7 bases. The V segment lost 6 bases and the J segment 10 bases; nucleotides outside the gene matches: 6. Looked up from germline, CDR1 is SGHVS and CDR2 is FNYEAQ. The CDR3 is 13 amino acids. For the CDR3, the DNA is TGTGCCAGCAGTCGACAGGGTATGTCACCCCTCCACTTT. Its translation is CASSRQGMSPLHF.

CDR3 sequence (DNA): TGTGCCAGCAGCTACAGGGAGTCGCTCCCCTACGAGCAGTACTTC. Its protein product is CASSYRESLPYEQYF. The V gene is TRBV7-9, the J gene TRBJ2-7, with D maybe TRBD1 (6 bases). Germline V gene sequence: CDR1 SEHNR, CDR2 FQNEAQ (reference sequence). V was cut by 4 bases and J by 2 bases, with 15 bases left in between. CDR3 length equals 15 residues.

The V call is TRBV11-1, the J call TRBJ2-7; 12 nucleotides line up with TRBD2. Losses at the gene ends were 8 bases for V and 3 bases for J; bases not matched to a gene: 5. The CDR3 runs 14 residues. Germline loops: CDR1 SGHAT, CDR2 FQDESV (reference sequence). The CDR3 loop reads CASRATSGSYEQYF. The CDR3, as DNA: TGTGCCAGCCGGGCGACTAGCGGGAGCTACGAGCAGTACTTC.

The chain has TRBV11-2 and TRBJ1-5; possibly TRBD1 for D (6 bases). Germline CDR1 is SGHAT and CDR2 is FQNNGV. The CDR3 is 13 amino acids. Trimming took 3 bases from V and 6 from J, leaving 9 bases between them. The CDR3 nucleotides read TGTGCCAGCAGCTTTGCAGGGGTTCAGCCCCAGCATTTT. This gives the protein CASSFAGVQPQHF.

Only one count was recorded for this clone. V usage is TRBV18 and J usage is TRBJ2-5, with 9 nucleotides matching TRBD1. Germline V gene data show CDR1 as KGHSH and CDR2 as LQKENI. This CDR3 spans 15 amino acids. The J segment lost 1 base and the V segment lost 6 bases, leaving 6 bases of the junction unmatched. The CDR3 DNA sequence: TGTGCCAGCTCCGCCCGGACAGGGGTCCAAGAGACCCAGTACTTC. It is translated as CASSARTGVQETQYF.

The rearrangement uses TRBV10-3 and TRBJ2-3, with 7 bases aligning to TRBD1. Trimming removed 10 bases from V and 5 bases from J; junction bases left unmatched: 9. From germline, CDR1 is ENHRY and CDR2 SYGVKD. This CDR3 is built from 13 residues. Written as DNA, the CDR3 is TGTGCCACCAAGGGGGCCCTTTTAGATACGCAGTATTTT. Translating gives CATKGALLDTQYF.

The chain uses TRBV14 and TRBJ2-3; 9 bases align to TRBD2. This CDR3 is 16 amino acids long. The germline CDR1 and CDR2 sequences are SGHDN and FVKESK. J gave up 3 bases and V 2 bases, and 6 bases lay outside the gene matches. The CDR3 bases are TGTGCCAGCAGCCAAATAGCGGGAGCGGTTACAGATACGCAGTATTTT. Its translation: CASSQIAGAVTDTQYF.

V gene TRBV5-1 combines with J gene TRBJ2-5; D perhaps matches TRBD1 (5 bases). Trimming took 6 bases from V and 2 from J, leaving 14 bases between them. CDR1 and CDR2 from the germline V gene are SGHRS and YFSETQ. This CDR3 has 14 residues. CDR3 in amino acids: CASTPGYRQETQYF. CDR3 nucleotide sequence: TGCGCCAGCACCCCAGGGTATCGGCAAGAGACCCAGTACTTC.

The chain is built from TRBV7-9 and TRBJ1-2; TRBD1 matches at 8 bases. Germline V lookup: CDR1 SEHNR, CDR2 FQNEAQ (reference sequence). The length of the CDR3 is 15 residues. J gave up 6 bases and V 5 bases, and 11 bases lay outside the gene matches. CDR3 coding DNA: TGTGCCAGCAGCCGGACAGGGTGGCTGGAGAATGGCTACACCTTC. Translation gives CASSRTGWLENGYTF. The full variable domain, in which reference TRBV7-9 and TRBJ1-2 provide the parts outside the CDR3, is DTGVSQNPRHKITKRGQNVTFRCDPISEHNRLYWYRQTLGQGPEFLTYFQNEAQLEKSRLLSDRFSAERPKGSFSTLEIQRTEQGDSAMYLCASSRTGWLENGYTFGSGTRLTVV.

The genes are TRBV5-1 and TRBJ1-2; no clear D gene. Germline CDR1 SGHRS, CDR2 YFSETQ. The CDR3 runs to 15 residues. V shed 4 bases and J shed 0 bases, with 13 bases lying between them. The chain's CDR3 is CASSASTSTNYGYTF. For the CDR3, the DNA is TGCGCCAGCAGCGCGTCGACATCAACTAACTATGGCTACACCTTC.

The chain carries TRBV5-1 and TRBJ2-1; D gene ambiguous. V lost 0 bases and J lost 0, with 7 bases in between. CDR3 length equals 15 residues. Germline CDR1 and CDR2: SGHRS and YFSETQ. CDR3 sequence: CASSLDSLSYNEQFF. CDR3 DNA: TGCGCCAGCAGCTTGGACAGTCTCTCCTACAATGAGCAGTTCTTC.

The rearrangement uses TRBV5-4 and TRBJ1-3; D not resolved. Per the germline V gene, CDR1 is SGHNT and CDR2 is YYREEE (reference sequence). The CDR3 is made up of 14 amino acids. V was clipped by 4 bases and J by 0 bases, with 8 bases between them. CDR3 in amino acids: CASSPGYSGNTIYF. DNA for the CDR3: TGTGCCAGCAGCCCAGGATACTCTGGAAACACCATATATTTT.

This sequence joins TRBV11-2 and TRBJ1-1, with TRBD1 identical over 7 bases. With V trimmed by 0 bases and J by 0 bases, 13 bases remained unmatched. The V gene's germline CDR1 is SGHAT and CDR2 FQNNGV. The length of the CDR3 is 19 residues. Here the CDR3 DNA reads TGTGCCAGCAGCTTAGACCGAGCCGCCACAGGGGCGGTGAACACTGAAGCTTTCTTT. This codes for CASSLDRAATGAVNTEAFF. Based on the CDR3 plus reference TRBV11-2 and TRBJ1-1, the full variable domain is EAGVAQSPRYKIIEKRQSVAFWCNPISGHATLYWYQQILGQGPKLLIQFQNNGVVDDSQLPKDRFSAERLKGVDSTLKIQPAKLEDSAVYLCASSLDRAATGAVNTEAFFGQGTRLTVV.